The 11 T cell receptor beta chains listed next were all sequenced from one sample in a study of T cells in Graves' hyperthyroidism and ophthalmopathy (dated by TCRdb to between 2018 and 2021). Library preparation was by multiplex PCR. Sequencing relied on an Illumina HiSeq 2000. Amplification of TCR beta CDR3 regions was carried out from RNA transcripts. The TCR CDR3 was subjected to a first round of RT-PCR using the HTBI primer set and the Qiagen OneStep RT-PCR kit. TCRdb reworked the public reads: Q25 trimming with fastp, MiXCR clone assembly, productive beta chains retained. Here each entry gathers all rows of one CDR3 protein and keeps the most common genes and DNA. The sample includes about 360,000 distinct CDR3 sequences, with about 13% observed a single time. 9.2% of the sample is in the top ten clones. Input material: blood. All receptors derive from a young woman with Graves' hyperthyroidism.

This clonotype was detected ten times or more. This chain joins TRBV6-5 and TRBJ1-2; 10 bases line up with TRBD1. Germline CDR1 reads MNHEY; CDR2 reads SVGAGI. The CDR3 loop spans 15 amino acids. V shed 0 bases and J 8 bases; nucleotides not matched to a gene: 6. The CDR3 protein is CASSYSDRGRGGYTF. The CDR3 nucleotides read TGTGCCAGCAGTTACTCCGACAGGGGGCGCGGAGGCTACACCTTC.

The chain combines TRBV28 with TRBJ2-5; 7 bases are a match to TRBD2. With V trimmed by 10 bases and J by 4 bases, 3 bases remained unmatched. This CDR3 region has 11 residues. Germline-derived CDR1 and CDR2 are MDHEN and SYDVKM. CDR3: CAIAGAETQYF. The CDR3 coding sequence is TGTGCCATAGCGGGCGCAGAGACCCAGTACTTC.

The V and J genes are TRBV20-1 and TRBJ2-3; the D is unclear. CDR1 DFQATT and CDR2 SNEGSKA come from the germline V gene (reference sequence). V was shortened by 0 bases and J by 3 bases, with 10 bases between the two germline ends. The CDR3 has 14 residues. This chain's CDR3 is CSARDEAPTDTQYF. The CDR3 bases are TGCAGTGCTAGAGATGAAGCGCCGACAGATACGCAGTATTTT.

This clonotype was observed a few times. The rearrangement links TRBV20-1 to TRBJ2-7, with TRBD2 matching 10 bases. The CDR3 consists of 15 residues. V was clipped by 0 bases and J by 4 bases; unmatched bases: 6. The germline V gene has CDR1 DFQATT and CDR2 SNEGSKA (reference sequence). Written as DNA, the CDR3 is TGCAGTGCTAGAGATTTAGCTAGCGGGAGATACGAGCAGTACTTC. Protein product: CSARDLASGRYEQYF.

This sequence joins TRBV28 and TRBJ1-3; tentatively, D is TRBD1 (5 bases). This CDR3 contains 15 residues. CDR1 and CDR2 (germline): MDHEN, SYDVKM. Trimming cost V 6 bases and J 0 bases, with 12 bases left between them. The CDR3 region is CASRRQIGSGNTIYF. The CDR3 region has the DNA TGTGCCAGCAGGCGACAGATAGGCTCTGGAAACACCATATATTTT.

This clonotype was seen repeatedly, ten times or more. This chain joins TRBV20-1 and TRBJ2-7; 11 positions agree with TRBD1. This CDR3 spans 17 amino acids. Germline CDR1 is DFQATT and CDR2 is SNEGSKA (reference sequence). J lost 5 bases, V lost 3 bases, and 15 bases had no gene match. The CDR3 is CSARWDRGTRGPHEQYF. The CDR3 DNA reads TGCAGTGCTAGGTGGGACAGGGGGACCCGGGGTCCCCACGAGCAGTACTTC.

There are many counts of this clonotype. This sequence joins TRBV12-3 or TRBV12-4 and TRBJ1-5; D is uncertain. V was trimmed by 7 bases and J by 0 bases, leaving 7 bases between them. This CDR3 spans 13 amino acids. CDR3 loop: CASTGYSNQPQHF. The CDR3, as DNA: TGTGCCAGCACGGGATATAGCAATCAGCCCCAGCATTTT.

The chain employs TRBV3-1 and TRBJ2-7, with 10 bases aligning to TRBD2. The CDR3 covers 15 residues. Germline values: CDR1 LGHDT, CDR2 YNNKEL (reference sequence). The ends lost 4 bases at V and 8 bases at J; junction bases unmatched: 11. The CDR3 spells CASSPRGSGGSQQYF. DNA of the CDR3: TGTGCCAGCAGCCCTCGGGGTAGCGGGGGGTCCCAGCAGTACTTC.

There are a few counts of this clonotype. The chain's CDR3 is CASSLELTAPDNEQFF. DNA for the CDR3: TGTGCCAGCAGCTTAGAGTTAACCGCCCCCGACAATGAGCAGTTCTTC. This chain joins TRBV7-3 and TRBJ2-1; the D is unclear. Germline V CDR1 and CDR2: SGHTA, FQGTGA. The CDR3 length is 16 residues. V lost 2 bases, J lost 5 bases, and 16 bases lay in between.

This clonotype was recorded at least ten times. The rearrangement joins TRBV11-2 to TRBJ1-4; D is perhaps TRBD1 (6 bases). V lost 5 bases and J lost 7, with 26 bases in between. The CDR3 totals 18 residues. Germline V gives CDR1 SGHAT, CDR2 FQNNGV. The CDR3 here is CASSPHRESQQPAEKLFF. The CDR3 bases are TGTGCCAGCAGCCCCCACAGGGAGTCCCAACAACCGGCTGAAAAACTGTTTTTT.

This clonotype was counted at least ten times. The chain employs TRBV10-3 and TRBJ1-2; D not certain. Per germline, CDR1 ENHRY and CDR2 SYGVKD. The CDR3 consists of 15 residues. Trimming took 0 bases from V and 4 from J, leaving 12 bases between them. Here the CDR3 DNA reads TGTGCCATCAGTGAGTCGAGGGAGCCTATCTATGGCTACACCTTC. Translated: CAISESREPIYGYTF.